This TCR beta chain stems from a study of shared clonotypes between healthy human individuals. Study-level background: Per donor, three plates held CD4 naive cells, three held CD4 memory, two held CD8 naive and one held CD8 memory.

Germline V gives CDR1 SGHTA, CDR2 FQGNSA. With 5 bases clipped from V and 15 bases from J, the junction kept 15 bases outside the gene matches. The CDR3 extends over 15 amino acids. Sorted-subset replicate PCRs used around 200 ng DNA, 30,000 or so T cell genomes. Data came from immunoSEQ multiplex PCR; TCRdb stores just in-frame clones and leaves some out. The sample gives over a million clones, about 80% of which show up once; around 0.61% is in the top ten. Specimen: memory CD4+ T cells from PBMCs. Subset noted: CD45RA-negative fraction. The receptor's source is a man younger than 35 in good health. Some clones in this sample may be carry-over from other donors' samples. This sequence joins TRBV7-2 and TRBJ2-1; 11 nucleotides match TRBD1. The CDR3, as DNA: TGTGCCAGCAGCCGTACTCCGGGACAGGGGGACGTTCGGTTCTTC. It is translated as CASSRTPGQGDVRFF. Complete variable domain (other parts from reference TRBV7-2 and TRBJ2-1): GAGVSQSPSNKVTEKGKDVELRCDPISGHTALYWYRQSLGQGLEFLIYFQGNSAPDKSGLPSDRFSAERTGGSVSTLTIQRTQQEDSAVYLCASSRTPGQGDVRFFGPGTRLTVL.